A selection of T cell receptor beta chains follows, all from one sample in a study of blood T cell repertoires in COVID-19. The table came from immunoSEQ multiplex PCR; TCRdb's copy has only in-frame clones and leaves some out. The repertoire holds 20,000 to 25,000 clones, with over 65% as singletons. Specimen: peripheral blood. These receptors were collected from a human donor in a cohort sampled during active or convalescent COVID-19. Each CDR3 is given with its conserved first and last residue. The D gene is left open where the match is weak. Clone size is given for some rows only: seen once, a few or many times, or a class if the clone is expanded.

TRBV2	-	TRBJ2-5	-	TGTGCCAGCAGTCAGGGAGGCCGCATTCTCCAAGAGACCCAGTACTTC	CASSQGGRILQETQYF
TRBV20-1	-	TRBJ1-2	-	TGCAGTGCTAGTACCAGGGCGAAAGGCTACACCTTC	CSASTRAKGYTF
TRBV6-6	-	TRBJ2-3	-	TGTGCCAGCACCCCGCTCATCACTAATACGCAGTATTTT	CASTPLITNTQYF
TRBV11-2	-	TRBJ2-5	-	TGTGCCAGCAGCTTAGATTGGCTAGGTACGGGGGAGACCCAGTACTTC	CASSLDWLGTGETQYF
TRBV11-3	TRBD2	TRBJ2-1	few	TGTGCCAGCAGCCACTCGGCGCCAGGCGGGAGGGCCGAGAATGAGCAGTTCTTC	CASSHSAPGGRAENEQFF
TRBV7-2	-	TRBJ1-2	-	TGTGCCAGCAGCTTAGGGGGGGATCACTATGGCTACACCTTC	CASSLGGDHYGYTF
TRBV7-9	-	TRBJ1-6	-	TGTGCCAGCAGCTTGAGGGCGTATGTTTCACCCCTCCACTTT	CASSLRAYVSPLHF
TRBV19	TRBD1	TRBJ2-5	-	TGTGCCAGTAGGGGACAGGGGGCGCCCCAGGAGACCCAGTACTTC	CASRGQGAPQETQYF
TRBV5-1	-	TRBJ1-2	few	TGCGCCAGTGGGAACAGGGACGGCTACACCTTC	CASGNRDGYTF
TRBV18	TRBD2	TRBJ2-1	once	TGTGCCAGCTCACGGGGACTAGCGGGAGTCAATGAGCAGTTCTTC	CASSRGLAGVNEQFF
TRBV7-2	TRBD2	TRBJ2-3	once	TGTGCCAGCAGCTTACCTTCAATAGCGGGAGCCACAGATACGCAGTATTTT	CASSLPSIAGATDTQYF
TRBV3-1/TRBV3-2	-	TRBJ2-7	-	TGTGCCAGCAGCCAAGGAGGGCCTTCCCGCTCGGAGCAGTACTTC	CASSQGGPSRSEQYF
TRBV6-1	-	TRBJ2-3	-	TGTGCCAGCAGTGATGGCGGGATAGGGGCAGATACGCAGTATTTT	CASSDGGIGADTQYF
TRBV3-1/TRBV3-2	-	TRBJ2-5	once	TGTGCCAGCAGCCCACATGACTATCAAGAGACCCAGTACTTC	CASSPHDYQETQYF
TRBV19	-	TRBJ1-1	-	TGTGCCAGTAGTATAGGGGCAGGGAAAGCTTTCTTT	CASSIGAGKAFF
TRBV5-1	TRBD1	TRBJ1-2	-	TGCGCCAGCAGCTTGGCCCACCACACAGGGGCCGGCTATGGCTACACCTTC	CASSLAHHTGAGYGYTF
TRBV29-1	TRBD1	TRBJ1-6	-	TGCAGCGTGGGACAGGGGCCAAATTCACCCCTCCACTTT	CSVGQGPNSPLHF
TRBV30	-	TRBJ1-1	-	TGTGCCTGGAGTACTACAGGGAACACTGAAGCTTTCTTT	CAWSTTGNTEAFF
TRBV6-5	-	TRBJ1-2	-	TGTGCCAGCAGCACCGGACAGCCCCCAGTCGTCTACACCTTC	CASSTGQPPVVYTF
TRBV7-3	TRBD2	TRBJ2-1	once	TGTGCCAGCAGCTTAACCCGGACTAGCGGGGGAACGGGAAATGAGCAGTTCTTC	CASSLTRTSGGTGNEQFF
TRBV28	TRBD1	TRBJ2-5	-	TGTGCCAGCAGCACTAGGACCGGGGACAGGGAGACCCAGTACTTC	CASSTRTGDRETQYF
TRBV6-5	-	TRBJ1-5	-	TGTGCCAGCAGTTCGTTCCGGGATCAGCCCCAGCATTTT	CASSSFRDQPQHF
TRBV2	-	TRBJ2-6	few	TGTGCCAGCGACAGATACTCTGGGGCCAACGTCCTGACTTTC	CASDRYSGANVLTF
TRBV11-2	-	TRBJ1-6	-	TGTGCCAGCAGCTCGGACAGACATAATTCACCCCTCCACTTT	CASSSDRHNSPLHF
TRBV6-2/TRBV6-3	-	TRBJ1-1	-	TGTGCCAGCAGTAAGAGGGTCGAAGCTTTCTTT	CASSKRVEAFF
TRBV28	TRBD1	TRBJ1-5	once	TGTGCCAGCAGTGTTGACAGGGGCAGCAATCAGCCCCAGCATTTT	CASSVDRGSNQPQHF
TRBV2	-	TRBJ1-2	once	TGTGCCAGCAGTGCCGACAGATCTATCTGGGGCTACACCTTC	CASSADRSIWGYTF
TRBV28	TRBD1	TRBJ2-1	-	TGTGCCAGCAGTCTCGGACAGGCCTACAATGAGCAGTTCTTC	CASSLGQAYNEQFF
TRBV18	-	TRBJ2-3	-	TGTGCCAGCTCATCTCCTTACACAGATACGCAGTATTTT	CASSSPYTDTQYF
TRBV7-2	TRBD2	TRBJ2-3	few	TGTGCCAGCAGCCCCCAAAGTAGCGGGAGGGCCTCAGATACGCAGTATTTT	CASSPQSSGRASDTQYF
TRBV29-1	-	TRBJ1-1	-	TGCAGCGTTGCTGGGGCGCGGGATAGGGTGAACACTGAAGCTTTCTTT	CSVAGARDRVNTEAFF
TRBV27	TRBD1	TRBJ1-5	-	TGTGCCAGCAGCAGGGGACAGGGCCTGGGTCAGCCCCAGCATTTT	CASSRGQGLGQPQHF
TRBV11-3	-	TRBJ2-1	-	TGTGCCAGCAGCTTGACAGATGAGCAGTTCTTC	CASSLTDEQFF
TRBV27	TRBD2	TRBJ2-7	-	TGTGCCAGCAGTCCCGGGACTAGTTACTACGAGCAGTACTTC	CASSPGTSYYEQYF
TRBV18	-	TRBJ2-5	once	TGTGCCAGCTCGCTACAGGGCTCGGTTGGTGAGACCCAGTACTTC	CASSLQGSVGETQYF
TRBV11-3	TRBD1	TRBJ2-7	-	TGTGCCAGCAGCCTGGGGACAGGAGAAGATCTCTACGAGCAGTACTTC	CASSLGTGEDLYEQYF
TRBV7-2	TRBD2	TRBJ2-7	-	TGTGCCAGCAGCTCGGGACTAGCGGGAGCATTTACGGTTTCCTACGAGCAGTACTTC	CASSSGLAGAFTVSYEQYF
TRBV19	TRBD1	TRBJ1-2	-	TGTGCCAGTAGTTGGGACAGGGGTTTGGGAGGCTACACCTTC	CASSWDRGLGGYTF
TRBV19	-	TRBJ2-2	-	TGTGCCAGTAGTTCGGGTTCCACAGGGACCGGGGAGCTGTTTTTT	CASSSGSTGTGELFF
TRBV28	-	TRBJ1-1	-	TGTGCCAGCAGTTTGGGGCAGAACACTGAAGCTTTCTTT	CASSLGQNTEAFF
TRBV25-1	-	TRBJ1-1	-	TGTGCCAGCACCCCCCTTCTCTCGGGGTCCACTGAAGCTTTCTTT	CASTPLLSGSTEAFF
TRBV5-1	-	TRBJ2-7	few	TGCGCCAGCAGCGCGGTGGCGGGGTTCTCCTACGAGCAGTACTTC	CASSAVAGFSYEQYF
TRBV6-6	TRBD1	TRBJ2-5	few	TGTGCCAGCAGGAATTCCGGGACAGGGCGTCAAGAGACCCAGTACTTC	CASRNSGTGRQETQYF
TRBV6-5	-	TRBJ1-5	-	TGTGCCAGCAGTCAACGACAGTACAATCAGCCCCAGCATTTT	CASSQRQYNQPQHF
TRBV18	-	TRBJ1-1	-	TGTGCCAGCCGCCGGCTGTTGGGCCCTGAAGCTTTCTTT	CASRRLLGPEAFF
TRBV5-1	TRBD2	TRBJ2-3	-	TGCGCCAGCAGGGGTTCCGGGACTAGCGGAACTAGCACAGATACGCAGTATTTT	CASRGSGTSGTSTDTQYF
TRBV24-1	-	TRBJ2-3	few	TGTGCCACCAGGGACAGTAATACTCTCACAGATACGCAGTATTTT	CATRDSNTLTDTQYF